Following are 19 T cell receptor beta chains from one sample sequenced in a study of early T cells in non-severe SARS-CoV-2 infection. Via MiXCR, TCRdb re-called the 5' RACE reads, giving one row per CDR3 protein. This sample carries 35,000 to 45,000 distinct CDR3 sequences, 6% to 9.5% of them seen once, and the ten largest clones take around 11%. Here the sequenced sample was whole blood, taken at baseline. The receptors shown here come from an adult who was a healthcare worker with PCR-confirmed SARS-CoV-2 infection or an uninfected control (not recorded which).

This chain joins TRBV7-2 and TRBJ2-1; 10 bases fit TRBD1. CDR3 length equals 15 residues. Germline V lookup: CDR1 SGHTA, CDR2 FQGNSA. The V segment lost 5 bases and the J segment 2 bases; nucleotides outside the gene matches: 3. The CDR3 here is CASSRGQGAYNEQFF. CDR3 bases: TGTGCCAGCAGCAGAGGACAGGGGGCCTACAATGAGCAGTTCTTC.

This clonotype was found many times. This chain links TRBV5-6 with TRBJ2-1, with TRBD2 identical over 14 bases. The CDR3 runs 17 residues. Germline CDR1 reads SGHDT; CDR2 reads YYEEEE. Trimming took 5 bases from V and 0 from J; bases not matched to a gene: 4. CDR3 bases: TGTGCCAGCAGTCCGACTAGCGGGGGGGTCTCCTACAATGAGCAGTTCTTC. It is translated as CASSPTSGGVSYNEQFF.

There are many counts of this clonotype. The chain recombines TRBV5-4 with TRBJ2-7; D gene unclear. The CDR3 covers 11 residues. The germline V and J ends were trimmed by 4 bases and 5 bases, with 7 bases remaining between them. Per germline, CDR1 SGHNT and CDR2 YYREEE (reference sequence). The CDR3, as DNA: TGTGCCAGCAGCGTGTCTAACGAGCAGTACTTC. Translated: CASSVSNEQYF.

This clonotype was seen a handful of times. The rearrangement links TRBV20-1 to TRBJ2-5; D is unresolved. V lost 5 bases and J 2 bases, leaving 9 bases between the germline ends. The germline V gene has CDR1 DFQATT and CDR2 SNEGSKA (reference sequence). The CDR3 length is 12 residues. The CDR3 is CSAAESQETQYF. The CDR3 DNA reads TGCAGTGCTGCAGAGAGTCAAGAGACCCAGTACTTC.

The chain employs TRBV5-1 and TRBJ2-7; D is undetermined. Trimming took off 2 bases at V and 2 bases at J, with 11 bases between the two ends. The CDR3 totals 14 residues. CDR1 is SGHRS and CDR2 is YFSETQ in the germline V gene. In nucleotides, the CDR3 is TGCGCCAGCAGCTTAAGTGGGTACCCCTACGAGCAGTACTTC. Translation: CASSLSGYPYEQYF.

The chain recombines TRBV5-1 with TRBJ2-3, with D possibly matching TRBD2 (5 bases). Trimming pared 5 bases from V and 4 bases from J, leaving 17 bases between. This CDR3 spans 15 amino acids. Germline V CDR1 and CDR2: SGHRS, YFSETQ. Written as DNA, the CDR3 is TGCGCCAGCAGACTCGGCGCGGTCGGGGCAGATACGCAGTATTTT. Translation: CASRLGAVGADTQYF.

The sample holds many counts of this clonotype. The rearrangement links TRBV7-6 to TRBJ2-7; 7 bases match TRBD1. CDR3 length: 13 amino acids. CDR1 and CDR2 from the germline V gene are SGHVS and FNYEAQ. J lost 7 bases, V lost 2 bases, and 5 bases had no gene match. The CDR3 loop reads CASSLLQGSEQYF. The CDR3, as DNA: TGTGCCAGCAGCTTACTACAGGGGAGTGAGCAGTACTTC.

The J gene is TRBJ2-3, the V gene TRBV20-1, with unresolved D. V lost 3 bases, J lost 4 bases, and 5 bases lay in between. The germline V gene encodes CDR1 DFQATT and CDR2 SNEGSKA (reference sequence). CDR3 size: 11 residues. Written as DNA, the CDR3 is TGCAGTGCTAGGACGGCAGATACGCAGTATTTT. It encodes CSARTADTQYF.

This clonotype was seen only a few times. V is TRBV7-9 and J is TRBJ1-1, with no clear D. V dropped 6 bases and J dropped 0 bases, with 11 bases sitting between them. The CDR3 covers 14 residues. CDR1 is SEHNR and CDR2 is FQNEAQ in the germline V gene (reference sequence). In DNA form, the CDR3 reads TGTGCCAGCAGAAATATAGGCGTGAACACTGAAGCTTTCTTT. Its translation: CASRNIGVNTEAFF. Looking up the rest from reference TRBV7-9 and TRBJ1-1 gives the full variable domain: DTGVSQNPRHKITKRGQNVTFRCDPISEHNRLYWYRQTLGQGPEFLTYFQNEAQLEKSRLLSDRFSAERPKGSFSTLEIQRTEQGDSAMYLCASRNIGVNTEAFFGQGTRLTVV.

Many counts were recorded for this clonotype. The chain carries TRBV5-1 and TRBJ2-3; 9 positions match TRBD2. Germline V gene lookup returns CDR1 SGHRS and CDR2 YFSETQ. The CDR3 totals 16 residues. V gave up 0 bases and J gave up 4 bases; unmatched junction bases: 6. CDR3 in amino acids: CASSLGLAVGADTQYF. In DNA, the CDR3 is TGCGCCAGCAGCTTGGGACTAGCGGTTGGGGCAGATACGCAGTATTTT. Based on the CDR3 plus reference TRBV5-1 and TRBJ2-3, the full variable domain is KAGVTQTPRYLIKTRGQQVTLSCSPISGHRSVSWYQQTPGQGLQFLFEYFSETQRNKGNFPGRFSGRQFSNSRSEMNVSTLELGDSALYLCASSLGLAVGADTQYFGPGTRLTVL.

This clonotype was observed a few times. The V and J genes are TRBV7-3 and TRBJ2-1; TRBD2 matches 14 bases. J gave up 6 bases and V 5 bases, and 6 bases lay outside the gene matches. The CDR3 spans 16 residues. Germline V gene sequence: CDR1 SGHTA, CDR2 FQGTGA. The CDR3 DNA follows: TGTGCCAGCAGCACCGGGACTAGCGGGGGATTCAATGAGCAGTTCTTC. It translates to CASSTGTSGGFNEQFF.

This clonotype has a handful of counts. The chain has TRBV30 and TRBJ1-6; D is uncertain. The germline V gene encodes CDR1 GTSNPN and CDR2 SVGIG (reference sequence). This CDR3 is 15 amino acids long. Deletions cut 4 bases from V and 8 bases from J, with 18 bases between. Here the CDR3 DNA reads TGTGCCTGGAACTCCCAAGGCCGTACCGATTCACCCCTCCACTTT. Its translation: CAWNSQGRTDSPLHF.

This clonotype was counted many times. The rearrangement uses TRBV4-3 and TRBJ2-1, with D perhaps given as TRBD1 or TRBD2 (6 bases each). The germline V gene encodes CDR1 LGHNA and CDR2 YSLEER. The CDR3 has 15 amino acids. The V end lost 5 bases, the J end lost 2 bases, and 13 bases lay between the germline ends. The CDR3 DNA reads as TGCGCCAGCAGCTCAGGGGTAGCGGCCTACAATGAGCAGTTCTTC. The encoded protein is CASSSGVAAYNEQFF.

At least ten counts were recorded for this clonotype. The V and J genes are TRBV7-2 and TRBJ2-5, with D maybe TRBD2 (5 bases). The germline V gene encodes CDR1 SGHTA and CDR2 FQGNSA. The CDR3 runs 17 residues. The V end lost 2 bases, the J end lost 2 bases, and 18 bases lay between the germline ends. The CDR3 loop is CASSLMLGDTWQETQYF. CDR3 sequence (DNA): TGTGCCAGCAGCTTAATGCTGGGAGACACCTGGCAAGAGACCCAGTACTTC.

This clonotype appeared many times. J is TRBJ2-7 and V is TRBV29-1; the match to TRBD1 covers 12 bases. Germline lookup yields CDR1 SQVTM and CDR2 ANQGSEA. With 5 bases clipped from V and 4 bases from J, the junction kept 3 bases outside the gene matches. The CDR3 covers 13 residues. This CDR3 reads CSVKGQGAYEQYF. The CDR3 DNA is TGCAGCGTTAAGGGACAGGGGGCTTACGAGCAGTACTTC.

This clonotype was counted ten times or more. V and J are TRBV5-1 and TRBJ2-2; 7 nucleotides align to TRBD1. V shed 0 bases and J 2 bases; nucleotides not matched to a gene: 1. Germline-derived CDR1 and CDR2 are SGHRS and YFSETQ. CDR3 length: 15 residues. The CDR3 sequence: CASSLEGANTGELFF. The CDR3, as DNA: TGCGCCAGCAGCTTGGAGGGGGCTAACACCGGGGAGCTGTTTTTT. Using reference TRBV5-1 and TRBJ2-2 for the parts outside the CDR3, the full variable domain is KAGVTQTPRYLIKTRGQQVTLSCSPISGHRSVSWYQQTPGQGLQFLFEYFSETQRNKGNFPGRFSGRQFSNSRSEMNVSTLELGDSALYLCASSLEGANTGELFFGEGSRLTVL.

This clonotype has more than one count but fewer than ten. The chain joins TRBV5-1 to TRBJ1-2; D unclear. This CDR3 has 13 residues. Germline-derived CDR1 and CDR2 are SGHRS and YFSETQ. V dropped 2 bases and J dropped 2 bases, with 7 bases sitting between them. The CDR3 DNA reads TGCGCCAGCAGCTTCGACCAGAACTATGGCTACACCTTC. Translated: CASSFDQNYGYTF.

This rearrangement joins TRBV28 to TRBJ1-6, with TRBD1 as a possible D gene (6 bases). The CDR3 has 15 residues. Trimming cost V 5 bases and J 7 bases, with 15 bases left between them. The V gene's germline CDR1 is MDHEN and CDR2 SYDVKM. This CDR3 is CASSEGGDPNSPLHF. As DNA, the CDR3 is TGTGCCAGCAGTGAGGGGGGAGATCCGAATTCACCCCTCCACTTT.

This clonotype ranks as medium-sized. This chain connects TRBV4-2 to TRBJ2-7; no clear D gene. Trimming pared 0 bases from V and 4 bases from J, leaving 13 bases between. The CDR3 is made up of 15 amino acids. In germline, CDR1 is LGHNA, CDR2 YNFKEQ. The CDR3 DNA sequence: TGTGCCAGCAGCCAAGAAGAGCGACTTTCTTACGAGCAGTACTTC. Translating gives CASSQEERLSYEQYF.